Presented here are 10 T cell receptor beta chains from one specimen sequenced in a study of blood T cell repertoires in COVID-19. Produced via immunoSEQ multiplex PCR; TCRdb's table is partial and in-frame only. This sample has about 73,000 clones, with 80% to 90% found just once. Specimen: peripheral blood. These receptors all come from a man of 80 years or more with acute or convalescent COVID-19.

This sequence joins TRBV9 and TRBJ2-2; possibly TRBD2 for D (6 bases). Trimming cost V 0 bases and J 4 bases, with 13 bases left between them. The germline V gene has CDR1 SGDLS and CDR2 YYNGEE. CDR3 length: 16 residues. This chain's CDR3 is CASSVDGGGITGELFF. The CDR3, as DNA: TGTGCCAGCAGCGTAGATGGGGGAGGAATCACCGGGGAGCTGTTTTTT.

CDR3 loop: CASSQVGQGENSNQPQHF. Written as DNA, the CDR3 is TGCGCCAGCAGCCAAGTCGGTCAGGGGGAGAATAGCAATCAGCCCCAGCATTTT. The genes are TRBV4-1 and TRBJ1-5; 7 positions match TRBD1. Germline V gives CDR1 MGHRA, CDR2 YSYEKL. The CDR3 length is 18 residues. V lost 1 base to trimming and J lost 0 bases; unmatched junction nucleotides: 9.

The V and J genes are TRBV5-1 and TRBJ2-3; tentative D call: TRBD1 (6 bases). The CDR3 is 12 residues long. Germline V gives CDR1 SGHRS, CDR2 YFSETQ. V was cut by 0 bases and J by 8 bases, with 7 bases left in between. CDR3 in amino acids: CASSLEQGTQYF. The CDR3 bases are TGCGCCAGCAGCTTGGAACAGGGTACGCAGTATTTT. Complete variable domain (other parts from reference TRBV5-1 and TRBJ2-3): KAGVTQTPRYLIKTRGQQVTLSCSPISGHRSVSWYQQTPGQGLQFLFEYFSETQRNKGNFPGRFSGRQFSNSRSEMNVSTLELGDSALYLCASSLEQGTQYFGPGTRLTVL.

The chain uses TRBV10-3 and TRBJ1-1; D is possibly TRBD1 (6 bases). Between the trimmed V and J ends, which lost 1 base and 1 base, there was a span of 7 bases. CDR1 and CDR2 (germline): ENHRY, SYGVKD. The CDR3 sequence is 14 residues long. The CDR3: CAISEYRENTEAFF. CDR3 bases: TGTGCCATCAGTGAGTACAGGGAGAACACTGAAGCTTTCTTT.

J is TRBJ1-5 and V is TRBV2; 7 bases align to TRBD1. The junction had 9 bases not matched to a gene; V was cut back by 6 bases and J by 7 bases. The CDR3 length is 14 residues. The germline V gene has CDR1 SNHLY and CDR2 FYNNEI. CDR3 amino acids: CASSAGQVVQPQHF. CDR3 nucleotide sequence: TGTGCCAGCAGCGCTGGACAGGTCGTACAGCCCCAGCATTTT.

V usage is TRBV7-9 and J usage is TRBJ1-2, with D possibly matching TRBD1 (6 bases). V was clipped by 4 bases and J by 5 bases, with 17 bases between them. From germline, CDR1 is SEHNR and CDR2 FQNEAQ (reference sequence). The CDR3 contains 15 residues. CDR3 loop: CASSSDLQGGYGYTF. In DNA, the CDR3 is TGTGCCAGCAGCTCCGACTTACAGGGAGGGTATGGCTACACCTTC.

In its sample, this clone was seen once. The chain recombines TRBV19 with TRBJ1-2; possible D gene TRBD1, 6 bases. V was cut by 8 bases and J by 5 bases, with 21 bases left in between. Looked up from germline, CDR1 is LNHDA and CDR2 is SQIVND (reference sequence). CDR3 size: 15 residues. CDR3 DNA sequence: TGTGCCAGTCGCCGTTACAGGGACGGGGTATATGGCTACACCTTC. Translating it yields CASRRYRDGVYGYTF.

As to this clone: Other DNA sequences of this sample code for an identical CDR3. V and J are TRBV5-1 and TRBJ1-5; D unresolved. V lost 0 bases and J lost 2, with 6 bases in between. Germline V gene data show CDR1 as SGHRS and CDR2 as YFSETQ. CDR3 length: 14 residues. CDR3 DNA sequence: TGCGCCAGCAGCTTGGCCGGAGGCAATCAGCCCCAGCATTTT. Translation gives CASSLAGGNQPQHF. Full variable domain (outside the CDR3, taken from reference TRBV5-1 and TRBJ1-5): KAGVTQTPRYLIKTRGQQVTLSCSPISGHRSVSWYQQTPGQGLQFLFEYFSETQRNKGNFPGRFSGRQFSNSRSEMNVSTLELGDSALYLCASSLAGGNQPQHFGDGTRLSIL.

The gene calls are TRBV19 and TRBJ1-1, with 7 bases lining up with TRBD1. This CDR3 region has 17 residues. Per germline, CDR1 LNHDA and CDR2 SQIVND (reference sequence). J was trimmed by 0 bases and V by 7 bases; bases with no gene match: 14. The CDR3 sequence is CASKFLGTRGVNTEAFF. DNA of the CDR3: TGTGCCAGTAAGTTTCTAGGCACCAGGGGGGTGAACACTGAAGCTTTCTTT.

CDR3 DNA sequence: TGTGCCAGCAGTCAAAGGACATTTTATGGCTACACCTTC. Translating it yields CASSQRTFYGYTF. The rearrangement uses TRBV28 and TRBJ1-2; D may be TRBD1 (5 bases). The germline CDR1 and CDR2 sequences are MDHEN and SYDVKM. Deletions cut 5 bases from V and 5 bases from J, with 12 bases between. There are 13 residues in the CDR3.